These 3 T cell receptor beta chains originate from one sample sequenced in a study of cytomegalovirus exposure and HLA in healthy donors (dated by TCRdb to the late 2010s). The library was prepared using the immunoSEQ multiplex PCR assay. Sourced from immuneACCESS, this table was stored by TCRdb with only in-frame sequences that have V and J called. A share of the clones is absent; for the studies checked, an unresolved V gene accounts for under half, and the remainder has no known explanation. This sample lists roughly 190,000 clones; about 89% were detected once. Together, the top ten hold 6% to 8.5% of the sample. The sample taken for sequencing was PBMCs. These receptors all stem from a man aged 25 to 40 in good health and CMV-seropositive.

CDR3 sequence reads: CASSLLGGRGNEQFF. CDR3 coding DNA: TGTGCCAGCAGTTTACTGGGAGGGCGGGGCAATGAGCAGTTCTTC. The V call is TRBV27, the J call TRBJ2-1; TRBD2 agrees at 7 bases. CDR1 and CDR2 (germline): MNHEY, SMNVEV (reference sequence). CDR3 length: 15 amino acids. The junction had 7 bases not matched to a gene; V was cut back by 2 bases and J by 6 bases.

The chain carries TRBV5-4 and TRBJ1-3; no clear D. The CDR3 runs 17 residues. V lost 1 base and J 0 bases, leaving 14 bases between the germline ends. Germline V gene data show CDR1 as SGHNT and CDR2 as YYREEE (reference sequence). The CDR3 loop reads CASSLIGGTYSGNTIYF. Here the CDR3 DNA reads TGTGCCAGCAGCTTGATAGGCGGAACCTACTCTGGAAACACCATATATTTT.

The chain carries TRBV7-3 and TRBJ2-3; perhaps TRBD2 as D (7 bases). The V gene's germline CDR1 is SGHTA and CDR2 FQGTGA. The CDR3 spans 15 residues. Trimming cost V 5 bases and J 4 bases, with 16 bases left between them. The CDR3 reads CASSNDRGAPDTQYF. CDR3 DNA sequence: TGTGCCAGCAGCAATGACCGGGGGGCCCCAGATACGCAGTATTTT.